Below, 29 T cell receptor beta chains from the same sample are listed, as sequenced in a study of cytomegalovirus exposure and HLA in healthy donors (dated by TCRdb to 2016 to 2017). The library was generated by the immunoSEQ multiplex PCR assay. The multiplex PCR relied on a mix of 60 forward primers for TCR Vbeta segments and 13 reverse primers for TCR Jbeta segments. Entries here come from immuneACCESS through TCRdb and include only in-frame sequences with V and J called. Some clones fail to appear in such tables; in the studies checked, an unresolved V gene covers under half of the shortfall, and the cause of the remainder is unknown. Counted in this sample were about 130,000 clones; less than 85% of them appeared once. Jointly, the top ten make up more than 3% of the sample. The specimen was PBMCs. The receptors come from a male donor in good health and CMV-seronegative.

The V call is TRBV29-1, the J call TRBJ2-3; the match to TRBD2 covers 12 bases. The CDR3 has 14 amino acids. The J segment lost 0 bases and the V segment lost 6 bases, leaving 1 base of the junction unmatched. Germline V gives CDR1 SQVTM, CDR2 ANQGSEA. The CDR3 sequence is CSVGTSGSTDTQYF. CDR3 in DNA: TGCAGCGTCGGGACTAGCGGGAGCACAGATACGCAGTATTTT.

V and J are TRBV18 and TRBJ2-5; 9 bases are a match to TRBD1. The CDR3 runs to 17 residues. The germline CDR1 and CDR2 sequences are KGHSH and LQKENI. V lost 8 bases, J lost 2 bases, and 15 bases stayed unmatched. Written as DNA, the CDR3 is TGTGCCAGCGGAAGGAACTGGGAAGACAGGGGGCAAGAGACCCAGTACTTC. Its translation is CASGRNWEDRGQETQYF.

This clone appeared a single time. The J gene is TRBJ1-1, the V gene TRBV5-1, with TRBD1 matching 9 bases. Losses at the gene ends were 4 bases for V and 2 bases for J; bases not matched to a gene: 9. Germline V lookup: CDR1 SGHRS, CDR2 YFSETQ. The CDR3 sequence is 16 residues long. The CDR3 spells CASSPGGGQGNTEAFF. The CDR3 DNA is TGCGCCAGCAGCCCCGGGGGGGGACAGGGAAACACTGAAGCTTTCTTT.

V usage is TRBV30 and J usage is TRBJ2-3; maybe TRBD1 (6 bases). Looked up from germline, CDR1 is GTSNPN and CDR2 is SVGIG (reference sequence). The CDR3 sequence is 17 residues long. V lost 2 bases to trimming and J lost 5 bases, with 23 bases between them. CDR3 DNA: TGTGCCTGGAGTATATATGTCGGGCCTAAGGGGGTAGATACGCAGTATTTT. The encoded protein is CAWSIYVGPKGVDTQYF.

This clone has only one observation. J is TRBJ1-6 and V is TRBV10-3; 7 nucleotides align to TRBD1. The CDR3 extends over 14 amino acids. V shed 2 bases and J 6 bases; nucleotides not matched to a gene: 1. The germline V gene encodes CDR1 ENHRY and CDR2 SYGVKD. CDR3 bases: TGTGCCATCAGTGAGGGACAGGCTAATTCACCCCTCCACTTT. It translates to CAISEGQANSPLHF.

The V and J genes are TRBV28 and TRBJ2-7; 10 positions agree with TRBD1. V shed 7 bases and J 4 bases; nucleotides not matched to a gene: 10. This CDR3 region has 15 residues. Germline lookup yields CDR1 MDHEN and CDR2 SYDVKM. In nucleotides, the CDR3 is TGTGCCAGCACCCTCCCCGACAGGGGGCCGTACGAGCAGTACTTC. Its translation is CASTLPDRGPYEQYF.

This clone was observed a handful of times. The CDR3 bases are TGTGCCTGGAGCAGGGGTGGGCAGTTCTTC. Residues: CAWSRGGQFF. The chain recombines TRBV30 with TRBJ2-1; D perhaps matches TRBD1 (6 bases). The germline V and J ends were trimmed by 3 bases and 12 bases, with 9 bases remaining between them. The CDR3 totals 10 residues. Per the germline V gene, CDR1 is GTSNPN and CDR2 is SVGIG (reference sequence).

This clone occurred a few times. The rearrangement uses TRBV14 and TRBJ2-7; 9 bases align to TRBD1. Germline lookup yields CDR1 SGHDN and CDR2 FVKESK. The CDR3 has 17 amino acids. The junction had 15 bases not matched to a gene; V was cut back by 3 bases and J by 6 bases. The CDR3 DNA sequence: TGTGCCAGCAGCCATAGATGGGGACAGGGTGTGTTCAGCGAGCAGTACTTC. This encodes CASSHRWGQGVFSEQYF.

This sequence joins TRBV25-1 and TRBJ1-6; 10 bases align to TRBD1. CDR3 length: 13 residues. Trimming took 8 bases from V and 10 from J; bases not matched to a gene: 5. CDR1 and CDR2 (germline): MGHDK, SYGVNS. The CDR3 sequence is CASGGTGESPLHF. CDR3 nucleotides: TGTGCCAGCGGGGGGACAGGGGAATCACCCCTCCACTTT. Based on the CDR3 plus reference TRBV25-1 and TRBJ1-6, the full variable domain is EADIYQTPRYLVIGTGKKITLECSQTMGHDKMYWYQQDPGMELHLIHYSYGVNSTEKGDLSSESTVSRIRTEHFPLTLESARPSHTSQYLCASGGTGESPLHFGNGTRLTVT.

V usage is TRBV19 and J usage is TRBJ2-7; 8 nucleotides match TRBD1. The trim removed 5 bases at V and 2 bases at J, leaving 8 bases unmatched. Germline V gene lookup returns CDR1 LNHDA and CDR2 SQIVND (reference sequence). The CDR3 consists of 15 residues. The chain's CDR3 is CASSLRQGNPYEQYF. The CDR3, as DNA: TGTGCCAGTAGTCTCCGACAGGGGAACCCCTACGAGCAGTACTTC.

This clone was seen once. A read error may produce the germline difference seen at one junction end. This chain connects TRBV2 to TRBJ1-2, with D possibly TRBD1 on 6 matching bases. Germline-derived CDR1 and CDR2 are SNHLY and FYNNEI. The CDR3 loop spans 10 amino acids. The CDR3 loop is CASMARGCTF. DNA for the CDR3: TGTGCCAGCATGGCCAGGGGCTGCACCTTC.

The chain joins TRBV4-3 to TRBJ1-6; D ambiguous. V lost 4 bases to trimming and J lost 11 bases, with 12 bases between them. The CDR3 is 13 residues long. Germline lookup yields CDR1 LGHNA and CDR2 YSLEER. Written as DNA, the CDR3 is TGCGCCAGCAGCCGGGAGCCCGGTCCACCCCTCCACTTT. Translation gives CASSREPGPPLHF.

The chain carries TRBV6-1 and TRBJ2-5, with D perhaps TRBD1 (6 bases). Near its end, the DNA agrees better with TRBJ2-7, so the J call may be wrong. The CDR3 is 15 amino acids. Germline V gives CDR1 MNHNS, CDR2 SASEGT. CDR3: CASSPGQITTYEQYF. DNA of the CDR3: TGTGCCAGCAGCCCAGGACAGATTACAACCTACGAGCAGTACTTC.

This CDR3 reads CASSGTGTGNEQFF. For the CDR3, the DNA is TGTGCCAGCAGCGGTACCGGGACAGGCAATGAGCAGTTCTTC. The rearrangement joins TRBV5-4 to TRBJ2-1, with 8 nucleotides matching TRBD1. J was trimmed by 6 bases and V by 4 bases; bases with no gene match: 6. CDR1 SGHNT and CDR2 YYREEE come from the germline V gene (reference sequence). This CDR3 spans 14 amino acids.

A remark on this clone: The junction shows a germline mismatch at one end, possibly a read error. This chain joins TRBV4-1 and TRBJ2-4; 10 nucleotides line up with TRBD2. The CDR3 consists of 19 residues. CDR1 is MGHRA, CDR2 YSYEKL, per germline. The CDR3, as DNA: TGCGCCAGCAGCCAAGAAACGGCTAGCGGGAGTACGGGGGGAAACAGTCAGTACTTC. It specifies CASSQETASGSTGGNSQYF.

This clone was seen only once. This chain connects TRBV6-1 to TRBJ2-3, with D maybe TRBD1 (5 bases). Germline CDR1 MNHNS, CDR2 SASEGT. The CDR3 is 13 residues long. Trimming shortened V by 3 bases and J by 10 bases, and 14 bases separated the two germline ends. The CDR3 sequence: CASSDRAPAPQYF. CDR3 DNA: TGTGCCAGCAGTGACAGGGCTCCCGCTCCGCAGTATTTT.

Comments on this clone: The junction shows a germline mismatch at one end, possibly a read error. The rearrangement uses TRBV7-9 and TRBJ2-7; the match to TRBD1 covers 8 bases. The CDR3 loop spans 17 amino acids. The V gene's germline CDR1 is SEHNR and CDR2 FQNEAQ (reference sequence). The CDR3 is CSSSSDRAGGPYCEQYF. CDR3 bases: TGTTCCAGCAGCTCGGACAGGGCCGGAGGGCCTTACTGCGAGCAGTACTTC.

This chain uses TRBV6-6 with TRBJ1-1; tentative D call: TRBD1 (6 bases). The CDR3 spans 11 residues. Trimming shortened V by 5 bases and J by 10 bases, and 11 bases separated the two germline ends. The germline gives CDR1 MNHNY, CDR2 SVGAGI (reference sequence). In DNA form, the CDR3 reads TGTGCCAGCAGTCTGGACAGCGGAGCTTTCTTT. Translated, it gives CASSLDSGAFF.

In its sample, this clone was seen once. The chain's CDR3 is CASSAQGFNQPQHF. The CDR3 DNA follows: TGTGCCAGCAGCGCACAGGGTTTTAACCAGCCCCAGCATTTT. The rearrangement joins TRBV14 to TRBJ1-5, with a tentative D call TRBD1 (6 bases). Germline CDR1 and CDR2: SGHDN and FVKESK. The CDR3 length is 14 residues. V was shortened by 5 bases and J by 7 bases, with 15 bases between the two germline ends.

The chain has TRBV7-2 and TRBJ1-5; D gene uncertain. The CDR3 sequence is 13 residues long. Germline V lookup: CDR1 SGHTA, CDR2 FQGNSA. Trimming cost V 2 bases and J 7 bases, with 9 bases left between them. CDR3 sequence reads: CASSLQERQPQHF. The DNA for the CDR3 is TGTGCCAGCAGCTTACAAGAGAGGCAGCCCCAGCATTTT.

The chain couples TRBV4-3 to TRBJ2-2; D possibly corresponds to TRBD1 (5 bases). The CDR3 sequence is 15 residues long. Per the germline V gene, CDR1 is LGHNA and CDR2 is YSLEER. V gave up 1 base and J gave up 0 bases, with 6 bases separating them. The CDR3 coding sequence is TGCGCCAGCAGCCAAGGACAGTCGAACACCGGGGAGCTGTTTTTT. Protein product: CASSQGQSNTGELFF.

V is TRBV6-4 and J is TRBJ1-1, with D possibly matching TRBD1 (5 bases). Trimming took 3 bases from V and 4 from J, leaving 9 bases between them. The CDR3 sequence is 13 residues long. Germline CDR1 MRHNA, CDR2 SNTAGT. CDR3 in amino acids: CASSEGRATEAFF. In DNA, the CDR3 is TGTGCCAGCAGTGAGGGCAGGGCCACTGAAGCTTTCTTT.

Regarding this clone: The junction and the germline gene differ at one end; a read error may be behind it. CDR3 loop: CASSSPTYF. CDR3 bases: TGTGCCAGCAGTTCCCCGACATACTTC. The J gene is TRBJ1-2, the V gene TRBV6-5; D gene unclear. CDR3 size: 9 residues. Germline values: CDR1 MNHEY, CDR2 SVGAGI.

A note on this clone: Germline and junction disagree at one end, which may indicate a read error. The chain recombines TRBV7-9 with TRBJ1-2; TRBD1 might be the D (5 bases). Germline CDR1 reads SEHNR; CDR2 reads FQNEAQ (reference sequence). The CDR3 covers 15 residues. The CDR3 bases are TGTTCCAGCAGCTCCGCGGGGGACCTTAACTATGGCTACACCTTC. It encodes CSSSSAGDLNYGYTF.

J is TRBJ1-1 and V is TRBV15; D call uncertain. The CDR3 is 13 residues long. Trimming took 5 bases from V and 10 from J, leaving 17 bases between them. Germline-derived CDR1 and CDR2 are LNHNV and YYDKDF (reference sequence). This chain's CDR3 is CATSDYLEGRAFF. CDR3 DNA sequence: TGTGCCACCAGCGACTACCTGGAGGGCCGAGCTTTCTTT.

The gene calls are TRBV5-4 and TRBJ1-5; D is ambiguous. Per germline, CDR1 SGHNT and CDR2 YYREEE (reference sequence). This CDR3 is 16 amino acids long. The V end was cut by 1 base, the J end by 6 bases, with 17 bases between. The CDR3 region has the DNA TGTGCCAGCAGCTTGTACCCCGGGGTTGCAGGTCAGCCCCAGCATTTT. Protein product: CASSLYPGVAGQPQHF.

The chain joins TRBV4-3 to TRBJ2-2; D not resolved. This CDR3 contains 13 residues. In germline, CDR1 is LGHNA, CDR2 YSLEER. Deletions cut 3 bases from V and 4 bases from J, with 6 bases between. CDR3 residues: CASSQGITGELFF. The CDR3 DNA reads as TGCGCCAGCAGCCAGGGCATCACCGGGGAGCTGTTTTTT.

The chain recombines TRBV5-1 with TRBJ2-1, with 7 positions matching TRBD1. CDR1 and CDR2 (germline): SGHRS, YFSETQ. The length of the CDR3 is 15 residues. The ends lost 4 bases at V and 6 bases at J; junction bases unmatched: 10. The CDR3 sequence is CASSNLRQGGNEQFF. The CDR3 DNA sequence: TGCGCCAGCAGCAACCTAAGACAGGGCGGCAATGAGCAGTTCTTC.

This chain joins TRBV18 and TRBJ2-7, with 14 bases matching TRBD2. The ends lost 6 bases at V and 6 bases at J; junction bases unmatched: 4. The germline CDR1 and CDR2 sequences are KGHSH and LQKENI. This CDR3 has 14 residues. Here the CDR3 DNA reads TGTGCCAGCTCCCCGGGACTAGCGGGAGCCGAGCAGTACTTC. It specifies CASSPGLAGAEQYF.